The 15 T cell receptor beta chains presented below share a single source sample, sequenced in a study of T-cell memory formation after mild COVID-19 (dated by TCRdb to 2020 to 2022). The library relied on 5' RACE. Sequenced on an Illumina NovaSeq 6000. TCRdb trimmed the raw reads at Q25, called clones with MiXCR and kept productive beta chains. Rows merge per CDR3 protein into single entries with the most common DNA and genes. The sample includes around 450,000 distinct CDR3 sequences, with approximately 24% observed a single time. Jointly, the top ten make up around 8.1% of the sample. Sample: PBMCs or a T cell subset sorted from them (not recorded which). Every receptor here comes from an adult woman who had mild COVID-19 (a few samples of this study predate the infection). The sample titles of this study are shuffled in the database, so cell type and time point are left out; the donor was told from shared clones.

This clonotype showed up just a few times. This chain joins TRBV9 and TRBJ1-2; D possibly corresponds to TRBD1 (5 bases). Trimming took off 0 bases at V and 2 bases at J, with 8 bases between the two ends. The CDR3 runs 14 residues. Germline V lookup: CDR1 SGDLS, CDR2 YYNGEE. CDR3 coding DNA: TGTGCCAGCAGCGTAGTGGGGCAGAACTATGGCTACACCTTC. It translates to CASSVVGQNYGYTF. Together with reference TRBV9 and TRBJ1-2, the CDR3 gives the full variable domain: DSGVTQTPKHLITATGQRVTLRCSPRSGDLSVYWYQQSLDQGLQFLIQYYNGEERAKGNILERFSAQQFPDLHSELNLSSLELGDSALYFCASSVVGQNYGYTFGSGTRLTVV.

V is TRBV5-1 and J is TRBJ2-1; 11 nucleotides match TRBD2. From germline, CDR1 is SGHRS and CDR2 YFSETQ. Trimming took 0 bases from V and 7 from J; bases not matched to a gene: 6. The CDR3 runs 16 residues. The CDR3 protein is CASSLALAGGGNEQFF. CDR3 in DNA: TGCGCCAGCAGCTTGGCTCTAGCGGGAGGAGGTAATGAGCAGTTCTTC.

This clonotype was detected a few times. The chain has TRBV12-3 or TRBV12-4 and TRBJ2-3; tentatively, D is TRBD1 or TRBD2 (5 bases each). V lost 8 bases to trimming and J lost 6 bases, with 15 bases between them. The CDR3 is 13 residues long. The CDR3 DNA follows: TGTGCCAGCTCGGGGCAGGGTTTGGATACGCAGTATTTT. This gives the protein CASSGQGLDTQYF.

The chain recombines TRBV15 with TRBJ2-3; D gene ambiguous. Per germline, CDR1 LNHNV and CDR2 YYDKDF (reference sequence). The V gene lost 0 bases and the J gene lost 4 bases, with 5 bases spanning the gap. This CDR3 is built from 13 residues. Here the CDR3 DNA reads TGTGCCACCAGCAGAGATTTTTCAGATACGCAGTATTTT. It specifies CATSRDFSDTQYF.

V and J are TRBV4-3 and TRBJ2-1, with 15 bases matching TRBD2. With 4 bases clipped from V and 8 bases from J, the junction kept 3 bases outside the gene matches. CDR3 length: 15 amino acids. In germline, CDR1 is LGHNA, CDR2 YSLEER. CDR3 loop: CASSLGLAGGYEQFF. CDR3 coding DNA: TGCGCCAGCAGCCTCGGACTAGCGGGAGGGTATGAGCAGTTCTTC.

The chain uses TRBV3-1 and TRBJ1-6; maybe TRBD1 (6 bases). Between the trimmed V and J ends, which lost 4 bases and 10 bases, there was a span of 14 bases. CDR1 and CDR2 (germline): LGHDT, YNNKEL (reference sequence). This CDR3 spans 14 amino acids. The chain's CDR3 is CASSPGGGGSPLHF. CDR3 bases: TGTGCCAGCAGCCCTGGAGGGGGAGGATCACCCCTCCACTTT.

CDR3 sequence reads: CAWSSGVRGEKLFF. The CDR3 DNA sequence: TGTGCCTGGAGCTCCGGGGTCCGAGGAGAAAAACTGTTTTTT. This rearrangement joins TRBV30 to TRBJ1-4; no definite D call. The germline gives CDR1 GTSNPN, CDR2 SVGIG (reference sequence). The CDR3 has 14 residues. Trimming shortened V by 3 bases and J by 8 bases, and 16 bases separated the two germline ends. Based on the CDR3 plus reference TRBV30 and TRBJ1-4, the full variable domain is SQTIHQWPATLVQPVGSPLSLECTVEGTSNPNLYWYRQAAGRGLQLLFYSVGIGQISSEVPQNLSASRPQDRQFILSSKKLLLSDSGFYLCAWSSGVRGEKLFFGSGTQLSVL.

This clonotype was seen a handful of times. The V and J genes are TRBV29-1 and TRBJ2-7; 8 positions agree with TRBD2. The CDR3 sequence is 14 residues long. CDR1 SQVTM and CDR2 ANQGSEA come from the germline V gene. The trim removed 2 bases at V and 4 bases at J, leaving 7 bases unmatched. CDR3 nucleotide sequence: TGCAGCGTTGAATCCGGGAGGGCTACGTACGAGCAGTACTTC. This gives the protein CSVESGRATYEQYF.

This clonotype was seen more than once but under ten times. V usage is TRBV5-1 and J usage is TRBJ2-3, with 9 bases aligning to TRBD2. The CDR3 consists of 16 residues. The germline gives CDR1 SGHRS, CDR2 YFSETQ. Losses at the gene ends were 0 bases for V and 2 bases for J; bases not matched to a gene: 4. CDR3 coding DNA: TGCGCCAGCAGCTTGGATCAGCGGGGGGCCACAGATACGCAGTATTTT. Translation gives CASSLDQRGATDTQYF. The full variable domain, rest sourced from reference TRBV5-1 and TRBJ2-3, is KAGVTQTPRYLIKTRGQQVTLSCSPISGHRSVSWYQQTPGQGLQFLFEYFSETQRNKGNFPGRFSGRQFSNSRSEMNVSTLELGDSALYLCASSLDQRGATDTQYFGPGTRLTVL.

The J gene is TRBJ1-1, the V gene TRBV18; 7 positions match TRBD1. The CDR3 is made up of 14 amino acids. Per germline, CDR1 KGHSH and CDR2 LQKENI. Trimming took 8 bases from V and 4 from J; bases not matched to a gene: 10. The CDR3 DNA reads TGTGCCAGCCGGGGCGACAGGGCCCTCACTGAAGCTTTCTTT. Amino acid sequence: CASRGDRALTEAFF.

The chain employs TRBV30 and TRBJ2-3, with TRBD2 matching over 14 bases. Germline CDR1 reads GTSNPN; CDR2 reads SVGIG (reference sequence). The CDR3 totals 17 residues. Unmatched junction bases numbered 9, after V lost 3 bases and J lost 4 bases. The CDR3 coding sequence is TGTGCCTGGAGCCAGGGGACTAGCGGGAGATATTCAGATACGCAGTATTTT. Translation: CAWSQGTSGRYSDTQYF. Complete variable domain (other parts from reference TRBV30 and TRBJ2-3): SQTIHQWPATLVQPVGSPLSLECTVEGTSNPNLYWYRQAAGRGLQLLFYSVGIGQISSEVPQNLSASRPQDRQFILSSKKLLLSDSGFYLCAWSQGTSGRYSDTQYFGPGTRLTVL.

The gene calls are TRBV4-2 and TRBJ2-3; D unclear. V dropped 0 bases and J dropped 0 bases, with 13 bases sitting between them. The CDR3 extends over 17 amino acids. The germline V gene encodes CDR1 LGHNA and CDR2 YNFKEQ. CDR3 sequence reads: CASSQDDGELSTDTQYF. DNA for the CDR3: TGTGCCAGCAGCCAAGATGATGGGGAACTCAGCACAGATACGCAGTATTTT.

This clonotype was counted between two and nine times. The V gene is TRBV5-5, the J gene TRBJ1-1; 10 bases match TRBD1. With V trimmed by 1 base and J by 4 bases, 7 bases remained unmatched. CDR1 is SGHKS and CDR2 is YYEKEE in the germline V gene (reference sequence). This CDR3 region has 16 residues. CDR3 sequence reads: CASSLTWDRGFTEAFF. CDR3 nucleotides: TGTGCCAGCAGCTTGACCTGGGACAGGGGTTTCACTGAAGCTTTCTTT.

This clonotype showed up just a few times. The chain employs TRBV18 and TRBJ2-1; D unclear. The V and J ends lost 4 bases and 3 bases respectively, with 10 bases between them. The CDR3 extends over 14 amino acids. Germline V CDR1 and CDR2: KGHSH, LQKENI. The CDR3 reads CASSRGRVYNEQFF. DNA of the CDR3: TGTGCCAGCTCACGAGGACGTGTCTACAATGAGCAGTTCTTC.

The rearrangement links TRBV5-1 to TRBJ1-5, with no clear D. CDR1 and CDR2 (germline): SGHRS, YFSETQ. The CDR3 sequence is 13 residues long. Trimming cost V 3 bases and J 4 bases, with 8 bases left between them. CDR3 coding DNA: TGCGCCAGCAGCTATGACGAGAATCAGCCCCAGCATTTT. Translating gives CASSYDENQPQHF.